The 8 T cell receptor beta chains below were found in one sample sequenced in a study of T cell responses to AZD1222 COVID-19 vaccine. Profiling relied on immunoSEQ multiplex PCR, and the TCRdb table lists in-frame clones only, not all of them. The table includes approximately 150,000 clones, 80% to 95% detected once. The sample consisted of peripheral blood, taken on day 0 of AZD1222 vaccination. These receptors were taken from an adult in good health.

This sequence joins TRBV2 and TRBJ2-3; 9 positions match TRBD1. With V trimmed by 7 bases and J by 2 bases, 4 bases remained unmatched. Per the germline V gene, CDR1 is SNHLY and CDR2 is FYNNEI. The CDR3 extends over 14 amino acids. CDR3 in amino acids: CASITGGPTDTQYF. The CDR3 DNA follows: TGTGCCAGCATAACAGGGGGCCCCACAGATACGCAGTATTTT. The full variable domain, completed using reference TRBV2 and TRBJ2-3, is EPEVTQTPSHQVTQMGQEVILRCVPISNHLYFYWYRQILGQKVEFLVSFYNNEISEKSEIFDDQFSVERPDGSNFTLKIRSTKLEDSAMYFCASITGGPTDTQYFGPGTRLTVL.

This clone was picked up one time. The V gene is TRBV29-1, the J gene TRBJ2-3; D gene uncertain. Trimming removed 6 bases at V and 3 bases at J, with 10 bases between. The CDR3 length is 12 residues. Germline CDR1 SQVTM, CDR2 ANQGSEA. CDR3 nucleotide sequence: TGCAGCGTCCTCGATGGGACAGATACGCAGTATTTT. Residues: CSVLDGTDTQYF.

In nucleotides, the CDR3 is TGTGCCAGTAGTATTGGAGCTAACTATGGCTACACCTTC. Amino acids: CASSIGANYGYTF. J is TRBJ1-2 and V is TRBV19; unclear D gene. The germline gives CDR1 LNHDA, CDR2 SQIVND (reference sequence). V shed 3 bases and J shed 0 bases, with 5 bases lying between them. This CDR3 has 13 residues.

This chain connects TRBV7-2 to TRBJ1-5; no firm D call. Between the trimmed V and J ends, which lost 5 bases and 4 bases, there was a span of 6 bases. This CDR3 has 12 amino acids. Germline values: CDR1 SGHTA, CDR2 FQGNSA. The CDR3 sequence is CASSTNNQPQHF. The CDR3 DNA reads as TGTGCCAGCAGCACCAATAATCAGCCCCAGCATTTT.

The chain employs TRBV12-3 or TRBV12-4 and TRBJ2-7; no reliable D call. The CDR3 loop spans 12 amino acids. Trimming removed 2 bases at V and 2 bases at J, with 4 bases between. Written as DNA, the CDR3 is TGTGCCAGCAGTTTATTGACCTACGAGCAGTACTTC. Its protein product is CASSLLTYEQYF.

This rearrangement joins TRBV5-1 to TRBJ2-7; D gene ambiguous. This CDR3 contains 13 residues. Trimming stripped 0 bases from V and 3 bases from J, with 7 bases between. Germline V gene data show CDR1 as SGHRS and CDR2 as YFSETQ. The CDR3 region has the DNA TGCGCCAGCAGCTTGGGGGCGGACTACGAGCAGTACTTC. It yields the protein CASSLGADYEQYF.

This chain links TRBV30 with TRBJ1-3; D is ambiguous. The CDR3 has 14 residues. Germline values: CDR1 GTSNPN, CDR2 SVGIG (reference sequence). V lost 1 base to trimming and J lost 0 bases, with 7 bases between them. The chain's CDR3 is CAWSDLNSGNTIYF. CDR3 nucleotide sequence: TGTGCCTGGAGTGACCTAAACTCTGGAAACACCATATATTTT.

This chain joins TRBV19 and TRBJ2-1, with 10 bases aligning to TRBD2. The CDR3 is 20 residues long. CDR1 is LNHDA, CDR2 SQIVND, per germline (reference sequence). V shed 7 bases and J 0 bases; nucleotides not matched to a gene: 18. The CDR3 DNA reads TGTGCCAGTACTCTCCGAGGGGCTAGCGGGAGTCGGAGCTCCTACAATGAGCAGTTCTTC. It is translated as CASTLRGASGSRSSYNEQFF.